The present TCR beta chain was sequenced within a study of blood T cells in healthy people across ages. Findings and caveats of the study: PBMCs that were unsorted prevented a conclusive naive versus antigen-experienced comparison. As age increased, TCR beta diversity per million T cells fell in a roughly linear fashion.

V was pared by 0 bases and J by 1 base, with 3 bases between. Germline CDR1 reads LGHNA; CDR2 reads YNFKEQ. The CDR3 consists of 13 residues. This clonotype was picked up a small number of times. Its matching antigen is unknown. Sample-barcoded 5' priming and a J-beta primer mix drove a second PCR of about 6 to 12 cycles. One entry per CDR3 protein, called by TCRdb with MiXCR from the 5' RACE reads. The table lists roughly 1,800,000 distinct CDR3 sequences, 40% to 55% of them singletons, with 2.1% in the top ten. Donors were healthy Caucasian individuals from Russia aged roughly 6 to 90. The receptor was derived from a woman between 35 and 50 years old in good health. The specimen was blood. The V call is TRBV4-2, the J call TRBJ1-2; D is uncertain. This chain's CDR3 is CASSQEDNYGYTF. CDR3 DNA: TGTGCCAGCAGCCAAGAGGATAACTATGGCTACACCTTC.